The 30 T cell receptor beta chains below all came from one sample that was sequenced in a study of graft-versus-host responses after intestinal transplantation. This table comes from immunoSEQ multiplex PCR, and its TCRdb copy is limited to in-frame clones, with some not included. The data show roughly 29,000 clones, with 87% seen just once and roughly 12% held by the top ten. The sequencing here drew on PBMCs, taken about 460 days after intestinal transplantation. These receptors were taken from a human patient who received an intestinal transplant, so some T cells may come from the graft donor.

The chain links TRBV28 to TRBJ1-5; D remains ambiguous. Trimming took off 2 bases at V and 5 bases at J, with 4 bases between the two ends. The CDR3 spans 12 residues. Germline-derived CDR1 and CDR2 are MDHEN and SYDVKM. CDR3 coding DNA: TGTGCCAGCAGTTTAATGGATCAGCCCCAGCATTTT. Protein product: CASSLMDQPQHF.

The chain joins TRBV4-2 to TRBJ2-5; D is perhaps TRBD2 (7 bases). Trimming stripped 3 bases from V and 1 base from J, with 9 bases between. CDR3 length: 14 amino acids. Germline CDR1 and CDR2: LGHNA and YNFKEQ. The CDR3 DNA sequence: TGTGCCAGCAGCCAGCGGGGGCCCCAAGAGACCCAGTACTTC. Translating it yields CASSQRGPQETQYF.

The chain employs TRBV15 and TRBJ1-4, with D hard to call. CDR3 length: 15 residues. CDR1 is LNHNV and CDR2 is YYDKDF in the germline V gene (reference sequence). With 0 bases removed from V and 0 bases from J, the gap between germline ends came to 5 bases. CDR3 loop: CATSRDRATNEKLFF. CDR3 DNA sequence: TGTGCCACCAGCAGAGACAGAGCAACTAATGAAAAACTGTTTTTT.

This CDR3 is CASTRGTEAFF. DNA for the CDR3: TGTGCCAGCACAAGGGGCACTGAAGCTTTCTTT. The rearrangement links TRBV6-5 to TRBJ1-1; maybe TRBD1 (5 bases). Germline V gene data show CDR1 as MNHEY and CDR2 as SVGAGI. V gave up 7 bases and J gave up 4 bases, with 7 bases separating them. The CDR3 spans 11 residues.

The CDR3 region is CASSASGRTDTQYF. CDR3 coding DNA: TGTGCCAGCAGCGCTAGCGGGAGAACAGATACGCAGTATTTT. The V call is TRBV5-6, the J call TRBJ2-3; 10 bases align to TRBD2. J lost 3 bases, V lost 4 bases, and 2 bases had no gene match. Germline V lookup: CDR1 SGHDT, CDR2 YYEEEE. This CDR3 is built from 14 residues.

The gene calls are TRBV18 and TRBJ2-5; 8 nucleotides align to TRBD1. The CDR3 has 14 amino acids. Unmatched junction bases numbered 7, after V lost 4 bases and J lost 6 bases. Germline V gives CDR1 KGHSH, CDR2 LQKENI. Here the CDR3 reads CASSLQGAEKTQYF. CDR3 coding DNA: TGTGCCAGCTCACTCCAGGGGGCAGAGAAGACCCAGTACTTC.

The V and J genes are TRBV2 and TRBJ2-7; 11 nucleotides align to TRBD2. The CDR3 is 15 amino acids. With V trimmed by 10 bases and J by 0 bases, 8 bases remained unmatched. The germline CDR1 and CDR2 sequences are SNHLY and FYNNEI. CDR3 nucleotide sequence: TGTGCCAACCCACCCGGGACTAGCGGCTCCTACGAGCAGTACTTC. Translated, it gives CANPPGTSGSYEQYF.

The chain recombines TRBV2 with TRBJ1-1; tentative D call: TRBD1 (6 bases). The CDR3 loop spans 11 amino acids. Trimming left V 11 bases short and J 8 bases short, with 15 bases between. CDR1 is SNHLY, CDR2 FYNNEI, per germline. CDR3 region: CAGARTAEAFF. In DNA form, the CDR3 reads TGTGCCGGAGCTCGGACAGCAGAAGCTTTCTTT. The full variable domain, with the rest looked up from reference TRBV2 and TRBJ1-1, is EPEVTQTPSHQVTQMGQEVILRCVPISNHLYFYWYRQILGQKVEFLVSFYNNEISEKSEIFDDQFSVERPDGSNFTLKIRSTKLEDSAMYFCAGARTAEAFFGQGTRLTVV.

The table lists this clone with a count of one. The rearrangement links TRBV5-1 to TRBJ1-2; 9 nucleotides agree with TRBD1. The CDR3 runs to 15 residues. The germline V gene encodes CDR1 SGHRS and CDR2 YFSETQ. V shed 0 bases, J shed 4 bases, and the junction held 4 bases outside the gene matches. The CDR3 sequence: CASSLEVTGGYGYTF. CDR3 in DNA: TGCGCCAGCAGCTTGGAGGTGACAGGGGGCTATGGCTACACCTTC.

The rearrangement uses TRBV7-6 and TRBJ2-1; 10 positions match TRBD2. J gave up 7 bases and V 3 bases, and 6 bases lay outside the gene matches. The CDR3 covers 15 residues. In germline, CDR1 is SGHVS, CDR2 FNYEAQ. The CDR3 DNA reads TGTGCCAGCAGCTTTCTAGCGGGAGATCGTAATGAGCAGTTCTTC. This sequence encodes CASSFLAGDRNEQFF.

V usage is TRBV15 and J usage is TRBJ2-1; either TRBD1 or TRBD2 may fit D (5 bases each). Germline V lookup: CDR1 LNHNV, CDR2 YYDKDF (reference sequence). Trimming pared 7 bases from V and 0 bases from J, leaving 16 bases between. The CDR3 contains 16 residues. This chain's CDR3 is CATTRDLSSSYNEQFF. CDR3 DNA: TGTGCCACCACCCGGGACCTGTCTAGCTCCTACAATGAGCAGTTCTTC.

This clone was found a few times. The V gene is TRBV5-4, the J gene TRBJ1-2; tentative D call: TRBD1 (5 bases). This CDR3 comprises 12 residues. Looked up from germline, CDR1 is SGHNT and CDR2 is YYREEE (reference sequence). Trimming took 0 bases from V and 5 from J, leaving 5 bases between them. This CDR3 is CASSLEGYGYTF. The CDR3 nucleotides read TGTGCCAGCAGCTTGGAGGGGTATGGCTACACCTTC.

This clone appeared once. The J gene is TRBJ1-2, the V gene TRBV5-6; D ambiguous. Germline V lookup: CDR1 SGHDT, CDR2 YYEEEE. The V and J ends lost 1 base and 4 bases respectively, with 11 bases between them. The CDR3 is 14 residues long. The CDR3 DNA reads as TGTGCCAGCAGCTTGTTTCCCGGCGGCTATGGCTACACCTTC. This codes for CASSLFPGGYGYTF.

CDR3 loop: CASRDGTASYEQYF. The CDR3 bases are TGTGCCAGCAGGGACGGGACGGCTTCCTACGAGCAGTACTTC. This rearrangement joins TRBV28 to TRBJ2-7; D tentatively reads TRBD1 or TRBD2 (5 bases each). The CDR3 is 14 amino acids. The ends were cut back, 6 bases at V and 1 base at J, with 13 bases in the middle. Germline V gives CDR1 MDHEN, CDR2 SYDVKM. Supplemented by reference TRBV28 and TRBJ2-7, the full variable domain reads DVKVTQSSRYLVKRTGEKVFLECVQDMDHENMFWYRQDPGLGLRLIYFSYDVKMKEKGDIPEGYSVSREKKERFSLILESASTNQTSMYLCASRDGTASYEQYFGPGTRLTVT.

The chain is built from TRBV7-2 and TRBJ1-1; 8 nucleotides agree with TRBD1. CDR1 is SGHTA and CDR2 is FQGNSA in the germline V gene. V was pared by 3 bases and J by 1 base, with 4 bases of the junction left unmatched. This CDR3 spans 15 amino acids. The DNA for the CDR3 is TGTGCCAGCAGCTTGGCCGGGACAGGGAACACTGAAGCTTTCTTT. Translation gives CASSLAGTGNTEAFF.

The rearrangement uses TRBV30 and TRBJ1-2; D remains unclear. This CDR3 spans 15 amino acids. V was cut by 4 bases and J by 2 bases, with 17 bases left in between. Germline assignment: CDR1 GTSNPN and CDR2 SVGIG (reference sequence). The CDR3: CAWTESPSLNYGYTF. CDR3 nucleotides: TGTGCCTGGACCGAGAGTCCCTCCCTGAACTATGGCTACACCTTC.

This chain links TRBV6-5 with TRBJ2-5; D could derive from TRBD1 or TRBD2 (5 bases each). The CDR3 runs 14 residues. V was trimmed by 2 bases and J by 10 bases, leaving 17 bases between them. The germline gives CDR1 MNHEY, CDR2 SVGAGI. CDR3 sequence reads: CASSYRDQGRSQYF. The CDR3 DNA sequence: TGTGCCAGCAGTTACCGGGACCAGGGAAGGAGCCAGTACTTC.

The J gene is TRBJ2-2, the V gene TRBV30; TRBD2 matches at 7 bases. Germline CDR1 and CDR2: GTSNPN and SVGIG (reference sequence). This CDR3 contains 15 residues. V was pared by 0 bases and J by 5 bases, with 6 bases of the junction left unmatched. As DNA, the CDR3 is TGTGCCTGGAGTGTCCGGGGGGAATGGACCGGGGAGCTGTTTTTT. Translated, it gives CAWSVRGEWTGELFF.

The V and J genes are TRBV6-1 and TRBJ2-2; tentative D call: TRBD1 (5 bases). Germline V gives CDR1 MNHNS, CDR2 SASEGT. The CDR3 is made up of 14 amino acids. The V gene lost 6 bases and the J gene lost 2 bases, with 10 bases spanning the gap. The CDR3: CASRSGHNTGELFF. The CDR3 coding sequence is TGTGCCAGCAGGTCAGGGCACAACACCGGGGAGCTGTTTTTT.

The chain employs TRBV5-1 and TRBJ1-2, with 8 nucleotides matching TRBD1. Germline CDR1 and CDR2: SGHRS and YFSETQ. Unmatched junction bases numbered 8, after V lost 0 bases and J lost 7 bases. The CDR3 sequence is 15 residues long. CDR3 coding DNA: TGCGCCAGCAGCTTGGACGGACAGGGTTTACGTGGCTACACCTTC. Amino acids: CASSLDGQGLRGYTF.

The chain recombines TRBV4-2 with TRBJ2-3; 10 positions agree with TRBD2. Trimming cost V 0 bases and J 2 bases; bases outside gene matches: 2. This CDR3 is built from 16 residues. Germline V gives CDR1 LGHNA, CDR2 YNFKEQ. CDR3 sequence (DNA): TGTGCCAGCAGCCAAGAGGGACTAGCGACCACAGATACGCAGTATTTT. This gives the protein CASSQEGLATTDTQYF.

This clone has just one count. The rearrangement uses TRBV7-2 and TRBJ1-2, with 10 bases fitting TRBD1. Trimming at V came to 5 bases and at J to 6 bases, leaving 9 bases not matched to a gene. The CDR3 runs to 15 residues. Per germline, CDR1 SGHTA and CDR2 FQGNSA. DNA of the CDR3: TGTGCCAGCAGCCTCAGACAGGGGGCAGGTCATGGCTACACCTTC. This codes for CASSLRQGAGHGYTF.

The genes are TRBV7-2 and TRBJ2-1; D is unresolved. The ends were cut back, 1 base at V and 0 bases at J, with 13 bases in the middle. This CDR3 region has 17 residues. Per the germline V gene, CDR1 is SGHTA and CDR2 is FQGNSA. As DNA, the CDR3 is TGTGCCAGCAGCTTAGGGGGAAGGCCTAGCTCCTACAATGAGCAGTTCTTC. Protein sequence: CASSLGGRPSSYNEQFF.

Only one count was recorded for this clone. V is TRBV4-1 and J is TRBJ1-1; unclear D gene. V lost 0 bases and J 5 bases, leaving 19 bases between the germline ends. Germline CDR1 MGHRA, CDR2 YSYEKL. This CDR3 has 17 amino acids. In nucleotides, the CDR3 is TGCGCCAGCAGCCAAGATCTTAAAACCGCGAGAGGGACTGAAGCTTTCTTT. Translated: CASSQDLKTARGTEAFF.

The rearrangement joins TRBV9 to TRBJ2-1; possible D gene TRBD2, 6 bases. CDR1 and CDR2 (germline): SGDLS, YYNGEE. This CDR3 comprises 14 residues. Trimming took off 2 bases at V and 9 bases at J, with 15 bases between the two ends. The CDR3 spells CASSVGTGGGEQFF. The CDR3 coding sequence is TGTGCCAGCAGCGTCGGGACTGGAGGAGGTGAGCAGTTCTTC.

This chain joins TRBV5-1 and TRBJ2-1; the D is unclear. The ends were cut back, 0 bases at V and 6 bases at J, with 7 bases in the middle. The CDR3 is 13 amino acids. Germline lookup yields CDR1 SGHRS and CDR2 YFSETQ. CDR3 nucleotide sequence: TGCGCCAGCAGCTTGGTCCCGCTCAATGAGCAGTTCTTC. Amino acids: CASSLVPLNEQFF.

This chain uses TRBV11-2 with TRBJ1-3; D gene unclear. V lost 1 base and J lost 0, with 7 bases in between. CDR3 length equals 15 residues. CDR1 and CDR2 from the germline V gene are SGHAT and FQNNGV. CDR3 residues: CASSLVELSGNTIYF. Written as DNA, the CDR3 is TGTGCCAGCAGCTTAGTCGAGCTCTCTGGAAACACCATATATTTT.

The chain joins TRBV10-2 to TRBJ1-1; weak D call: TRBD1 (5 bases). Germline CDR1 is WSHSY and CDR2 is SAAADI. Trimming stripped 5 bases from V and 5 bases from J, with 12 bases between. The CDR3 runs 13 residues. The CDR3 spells CASSSGWDTEAFF. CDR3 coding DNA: TGCGCCAGCAGTTCAGGGTGGGATACTGAAGCTTTCTTT.

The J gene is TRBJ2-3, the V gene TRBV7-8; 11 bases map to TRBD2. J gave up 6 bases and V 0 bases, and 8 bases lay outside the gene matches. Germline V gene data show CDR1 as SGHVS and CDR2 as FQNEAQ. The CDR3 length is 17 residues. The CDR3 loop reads CASSLARIAGGPDTQYF. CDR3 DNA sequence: TGTGCCAGCAGCTTAGCGCGAATAGCGGGGGGGCCGGATACGCAGTATTTT.

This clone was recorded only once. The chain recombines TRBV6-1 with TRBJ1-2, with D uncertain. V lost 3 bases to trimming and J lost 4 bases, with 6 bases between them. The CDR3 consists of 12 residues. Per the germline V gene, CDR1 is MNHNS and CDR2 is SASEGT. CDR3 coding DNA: TGTGCCAGCAGTGACTATTCCTATGGCTACACCTTC. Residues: CASSDYSYGYTF.